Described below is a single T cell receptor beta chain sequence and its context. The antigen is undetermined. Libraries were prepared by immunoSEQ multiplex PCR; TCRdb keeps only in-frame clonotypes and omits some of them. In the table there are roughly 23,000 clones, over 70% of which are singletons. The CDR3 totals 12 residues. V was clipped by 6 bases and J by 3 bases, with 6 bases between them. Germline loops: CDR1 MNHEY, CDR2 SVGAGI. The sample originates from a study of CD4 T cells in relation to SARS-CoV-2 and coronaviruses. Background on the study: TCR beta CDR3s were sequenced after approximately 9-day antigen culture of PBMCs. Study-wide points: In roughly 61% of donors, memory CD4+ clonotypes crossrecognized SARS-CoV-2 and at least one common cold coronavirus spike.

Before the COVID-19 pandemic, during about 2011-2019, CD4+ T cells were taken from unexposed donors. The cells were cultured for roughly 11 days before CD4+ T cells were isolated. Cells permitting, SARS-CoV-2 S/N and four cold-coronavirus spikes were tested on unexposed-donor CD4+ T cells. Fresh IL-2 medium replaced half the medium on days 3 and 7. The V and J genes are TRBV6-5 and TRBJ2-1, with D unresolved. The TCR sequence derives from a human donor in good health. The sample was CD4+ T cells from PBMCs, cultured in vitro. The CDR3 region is CASRSVYNEQFF. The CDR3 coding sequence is TGTGCCAGCAGGTCCGTCTACAATGAGCAGTTCTTC.